The present entry profiles one TCR beta chain with its context. The antigen remains unidentified. The sample is drawn from a study of Graves' ophthalmopathy and Graves' hyperthyroidism. Findings and caveats of the study: Thyroid clonotypes that were expanded above 0.001 frequency mostly also appeared in blood. Ophthalmopathy and stable hyperthyroidism were discriminated by a 13-signature model, with approximately 88% sensitivity and approximately 78% specificity.

Germline V gives CDR1 KGHDR, CDR2 SFDVKD. The CDR3 length is 14 residues. After removal of 2 bases from V and 4 bases from J, the junction contained 3 bases not matched to a gene. Scientists amplified the TCR beta CDR3 regions from RNA transcripts. The library came from an HTBI-primed first-round RT-PCR and a second-round multiplex PCR. TCRdb independently ran MiXCR on the multiplex PCR reads; one entry per CDR3 protein. The sample has 650,000 to 900,000 distinct CDR3 sequences, about 44% seen once; the top ten hold 44%. Moderate-to-severe activity, CAS ≥3, NOSPECS ≥4 and a duration under 3 months were seen in donors with ophthalmopathy.

This chain uses TRBV24-1 with TRBJ1-2; TRBD1 matches at 7 bases. Sequenced sample: peripheral blood. The clonotype comes from an adult man with Graves' ophthalmopathy. The CDR3 loop reads CATSDSGQIYGYTF. In DNA, the CDR3 is TGTGCCACCAGTGATTCGGGACAGATCTATGGCTACACCTTC.